The 9 T cell receptor beta chains presented below share a single source sample, sequenced in a study of blood T cells in healthy people across ages. Primed by a sample-barcoded 5' primer and a J-beta primer mix, a second PCR proceeded for 7 to 11 cycles. TCRdb reprocessed the 5' RACE reads via MiXCR and lists one record per CDR3 protein. The sample records under 750,000 distinct CDR3 sequences, around 48% being singletons. Sequencing input: blood. The receptor source for this set is a man older than 75 in good health.

This clonotype was seen a handful of times. The gene calls are TRBV7-8 and TRBJ2-7, with D unresolved. V shed 3 bases and J shed 3 bases, with 6 bases lying between them. Per germline, CDR1 SGHVS and CDR2 FQNEAQ. This CDR3 has 12 amino acids. CDR3 sequence (DNA): TGTGCCAGCAGCTTTTTCCGCTACGAGCAGTACTTC. Translated: CASSFFRYEQYF. The full variable domain, completed using reference TRBV7-8 and TRBJ2-7, is GAGVSQSPRYKVAKRGQDVALRCDPISGHVSLFWYQQALGQGPEFLTYFQNEAQLDKSGLPSDRFFAERPEGSVSTLKIQRTQQEDSAVYLCASSFFRYEQYFGPGTRLTVT.

This clonotype was counted a few times. The rearrangement joins TRBV27 to TRBJ2-2; 7 bases match TRBD2. Trimming removed 5 bases from V and 5 bases from J; junction bases left unmatched: 11. Germline V gives CDR1 MNHEY, CDR2 SMNVEV (reference sequence). This CDR3 comprises 16 residues. The CDR3 nucleotides read TGTGCCAGCAGTCCCCGCGGGGGACCAATAACCGGGGAGCTGTTTTTT. Amino acid sequence: CASSPRGGPITGELFF.

This clonotype was seen only a few times. The chain links TRBV20-1 to TRBJ2-3, with 8 bases that match TRBD1. This CDR3 has 14 residues. CDR1 DFQATT and CDR2 SNEGSKA come from the germline V gene (reference sequence). The J segment lost 2 bases and the V segment lost 6 bases, leaving 7 bases of the junction unmatched. CDR3 nucleotides: TGCAGTGCGCGGAGGACAGGGTACACAGATACGCAGTATTTT. It yields the protein CSARRTGYTDTQYF.

The chain links TRBV20-1 to TRBJ2-1; the match to TRBD2 covers 7 bases. This CDR3 contains 15 residues. Germline lookup yields CDR1 DFQATT and CDR2 SNEGSKA (reference sequence). The ends lost 6 bases at V and 0 bases at J; junction bases unmatched: 8. CDR3 amino acids: CSAMRTRVSYNEQFF. CDR3 bases: TGCAGTGCGATGCGGACTAGGGTCTCCTACAATGAGCAGTTCTTC.

The chain links TRBV10-3 to TRBJ1-6; D is unresolved. Germline CDR1 reads ENHRY; CDR2 reads SYGVKD. This CDR3 spans 18 amino acids. Between the trimmed V and J ends, which lost 5 bases and 0 bases, there was a span of 17 bases. The DNA of the CDR3 is TGTGCCATCAGTTCACTTCCTGTCCAGAGCTCCTATAATTCACCCCTCCACTTT. Translation gives CAISSLPVQSSYNSPLHF.

The J gene is TRBJ2-6, the V gene TRBV7-2, with D perhaps given as TRBD1 or TRBD2 (5 bases each). Germline V gene data show CDR1 as SGHTA and CDR2 as FQGNSA. This CDR3 contains 18 residues. With 3 bases removed from V and 2 bases from J, the gap between germline ends came to 17 bases. CDR3 protein: CASSLGRDRFPGANVLTF. In DNA, the CDR3 is TGTGCCAGCAGCTTGGGACGGGACCGATTCCCTGGGGCCAACGTCCTGACTTTC.

This clonotype was found a few times. The V and J genes are TRBV10-3 and TRBJ1-2; unclear D gene. The V and J ends lost 0 bases and 6 bases respectively, with 17 bases between them. Germline CDR1 ENHRY, CDR2 SYGVKD. The CDR3 spans 16 residues. In DNA, the CDR3 is TGTGCCATCAGTGAGTCGAAGGTCCCTCCTAAAAATGGCTACACCTTC. It is translated as CAISESKVPPKNGYTF.

This clonotype was observed a few times. The rearrangement links TRBV7-2 to TRBJ2-5, with TRBD2 matching 8 bases. V lost 1 base and J lost 5; bases outside the gene matches: 3. CDR3 length: 14 residues. Germline CDR1 reads SGHTA; CDR2 reads FQGNSA. The CDR3 sequence is CASSLEGGRETQYF. For the CDR3, the DNA is TGTGCCAGCAGCTTAGAGGGCGGGAGGGAGACCCAGTACTTC.

This clonotype has a single count. This sequence joins TRBV4-2 and TRBJ2-3; 11 positions agree with TRBD1. CDR1 and CDR2 (germline): LGHNA, YNFKEQ. The CDR3 runs to 21 residues. V lost 1 base, J lost 4 bases, and 19 bases stayed unmatched. The CDR3 sequence is CASSQGTGGRSGRLSADTQYF. Here the CDR3 DNA reads TGTGCCAGCAGCCAAGGGACAGGGGGCCGGAGCGGGAGGCTTAGCGCAGATACGCAGTATTTT.